These 30 T cell receptor beta chains originate from one sample sequenced in a study of cytotoxic CD8 clonotypes in ibrutinib-treated CLL. TCRdb keeps only in-frame clones here, not all; method: immunoSEQ multiplex PCR. Counted here are around 300,000 clones, around four fifths occurring once; the ten biggest clones make up over 6.5%. Sequences were derived from PBMCs, sampled before ibrutinib treatment. The receptors derive from a human donor with chronic lymphocytic leukemia.

This rearrangement joins TRBV30 to TRBJ1-4, with 7 bases matching TRBD1. Trimming took 1 base from V and 8 from J; bases not matched to a gene: 4. The CDR3 loop spans 13 amino acids. CDR1 GTSNPN and CDR2 SVGIG come from the germline V gene (reference sequence). CDR3 region: CAWSDRGGEKLFF. The DNA for the CDR3 is TGTGCCTGGAGTGACAGGGGAGGAGAAAAACTGTTTTTT.

V and J are TRBV4-1 and TRBJ2-5; D perhaps matches TRBD2 (5 bases). Germline CDR1 and CDR2: MGHRA and YSYEKL. V was shortened by 6 bases and J by 5 bases, with 13 bases between the two germline ends. The CDR3 is 13 residues long. CDR3 in DNA: TGCGCCAGCAGTCGGGGTCCCAAGGAGACCCAGTACTTC. It translates to CASSRGPKETQYF.

This chain links TRBV9 with TRBJ2-7; D is unclear. The germline gives CDR1 SGDLS, CDR2 YYNGEE. The V end was cut by 4 bases, the J end by 0 bases, with 14 bases between. This CDR3 has 15 residues. DNA of the CDR3: TGTGCCAGCAGCCCAAGTGGGCAGACCTCCTACGAGCAGTACTTC. It encodes CASSPSGQTSYEQYF. Complete variable domain (other parts from reference TRBV9 and TRBJ2-7): DSGVTQTPKHLITATGQRVTLRCSPRSGDLSVYWYQQSLDQGLQFLIQYYNGEERAKGNILERFSAQQFPDLHSELNLSSLELGDSALYFCASSPSGQTSYEQYFGPGTRLTVT.

In DNA form, the CDR3 reads TGTGCCAGCTCCCGGGACAGGGGGCTTGGGGACGTTCAGTACTTC. The encoded protein is CASSRDRGLGDVQYF. V and J are TRBV5-4 and TRBJ2-4; 12 bases are shared with TRBD1. V lost 7 bases, J lost 11 bases, and 13 bases stayed unmatched. CDR3 length: 15 amino acids. Germline CDR1 is SGHNT and CDR2 is YYREEE (reference sequence).

This chain joins TRBV4-3 and TRBJ2-1; D may be TRBD2 (6 bases). This CDR3 has 15 residues. The V and J ends lost 0 bases and 5 bases respectively, with 11 bases between them. CDR1 is LGHNA and CDR2 is YSLEER in the germline V gene. CDR3 sequence (DNA): TGCGCCAGCAGCCAAGATCCTAGCGCTAACAATGAGCAGTTCTTC. Translated: CASSQDPSANNEQFF.

The chain recombines TRBV2 with TRBJ2-5; no clear D. The germline gives CDR1 SNHLY, CDR2 FYNNEI. V was pared by 6 bases and J by 5 bases, with 16 bases between. This CDR3 comprises 14 residues. The CDR3 here is CASRSGQVGETQYF. The CDR3 DNA sequence: TGTGCCAGCAGATCCGGGCAAGTTGGGGAGACCCAGTACTTC.

On this clone: Other DNA variants within this sample encode the same CDR3. The chain joins TRBV18 to TRBJ2-5; D call uncertain. V dropped 0 bases and J dropped 1 base, with 3 bases sitting between them. Germline V CDR1 and CDR2: KGHSH, LQKENI. The CDR3 spans 13 residues. For the CDR3, the DNA is TGTGCCAGCTCACCACCAGGCCAAGAGACCCAGTACTTC. Protein product: CASSPPGQETQYF.

The chain links TRBV27 to TRBJ2-7; TRBD1 matches at 9 bases. Per germline, CDR1 MNHEY and CDR2 SMNVEV (reference sequence). The CDR3 spans 16 residues. The junction had 12 bases not matched to a gene; V was cut back by 5 bases and J by 4 bases. The CDR3 coding sequence is TGTGCCAGCAGTCTGTCCTCCGGGACAGGGTTATACGAGCAGTACTTC. As protein: CASSLSSGTGLYEQYF.

V is TRBV25-1 and J is TRBJ2-1; weak D call: TRBD2 (5 bases). The CDR3 loop spans 15 amino acids. CDR1 is MGHDK and CDR2 is SYGVNS in the germline V gene. Trimming pared 2 bases from V and 8 bases from J, leaving 16 bases between. The chain's CDR3 is CASSEPTRGVYEQFF. The DNA for the CDR3 is TGTGCCAGCAGTGAACCTACCCGGGGTGTTTATGAGCAGTTCTTC.

This chain links TRBV30 with TRBJ2-7; 7 bases agree with TRBD1. Germline-derived CDR1 and CDR2 are GTSNPN and SVGIG (reference sequence). The CDR3 spans 13 residues. V dropped 3 bases and J dropped 5; count of bases not matched to a gene: 7. The CDR3 region has the DNA TGTGCCTGGAGGAAGACAGGGTCCCACGAGCAGTACTTC. This codes for CAWRKTGSHEQYF.

The chain employs TRBV19 and TRBJ2-4; 11 bases align to TRBD2. CDR1 is LNHDA, CDR2 SQIVND, per germline (reference sequence). With 1 base clipped from V and 5 bases from J, the junction kept 7 bases outside the gene matches. This CDR3 spans 17 amino acids. CDR3 amino acids: CASSIVALAGVQNIQYF. The CDR3 bases are TGTGCCAGTAGTATAGTGGCACTAGCGGGAGTCCAAAACATTCAGTACTTC.

The chain joins TRBV2 to TRBJ1-2, with TRBD1 matching over 8 bases. The V and J ends lost 7 bases and 1 base, in that order; junction bases with no gene match: 11. The CDR3 loop spans 16 amino acids. Germline loops: CDR1 SNHLY, CDR2 FYNNEI. The CDR3 DNA reads TGTGCCAGCAACCCCAGCCAGACAGGGGATAACTATGGCTACACCTTC. Translating gives CASNPSQTGDNYGYTF. Based on the CDR3 plus reference TRBV2 and TRBJ1-2, the full variable domain is EPEVTQTPSHQVTQMGQEVILRCVPISNHLYFYWYRQILGQKVEFLVSFYNNEISEKSEIFDDQFSVERPDGSNFTLKIRSTKLEDSAMYFCASNPSQTGDNYGYTFGSGTRLTVV.

The chain recombines TRBV27 with TRBJ1-3; 12 nucleotides match TRBD1. The germline V gene has CDR1 MNHEY and CDR2 SMNVEV (reference sequence). The CDR3 extends over 18 amino acids. After removal of 5 bases from V and 0 bases from J, the junction contained 8 bases not matched to a gene. The CDR3 sequence is CASSNLGQGASSGNTIYF. DNA of the CDR3: TGTGCCAGCAGTAATCTGGGACAGGGGGCATCCTCTGGAAACACCATATATTTT.

This clone was seen more than once but under ten times. The chain combines TRBV7-9 with TRBJ2-7; D not resolved. CDR1 SEHNR and CDR2 FQNEAQ come from the germline V gene (reference sequence). The CDR3 is 12 residues long. V was clipped by 4 bases and J by 4 bases, with 8 bases between them. CDR3 sequence reads: CASSWAGYEQYF. CDR3 DNA sequence: TGTGCCAGCAGCTGGGCAGGATACGAGCAGTACTTC.

V usage is TRBV13 and J usage is TRBJ2-3; D is unresolved. The germline V and J ends were trimmed by 1 base and 0 bases, with 5 bases remaining between them. CDR1 and CDR2 (germline): PRHDT, FYEKMQ (reference sequence). This CDR3 contains 14 residues. The CDR3 sequence: CASSLAASTDTQYF. CDR3 in DNA: TGTGCCAGCAGCTTAGCCGCCAGCACAGATACGCAGTATTTT.

The V gene is TRBV4-3, the J gene TRBJ2-1; weak D call: TRBD2 (5 bases). Germline V gives CDR1 LGHNA, CDR2 YSLEER. CDR3 length equals 14 residues. V lost 0 bases, J lost 4 bases, and 7 bases lay in between. This chain's CDR3 is CASSQDGLYNEQFF. The DNA of the CDR3 is TGCGCCAGCAGCCAAGATGGACTTTACAATGAGCAGTTCTTC.

J is TRBJ2-7 and V is TRBV5-6; the D gene is possibly TRBD2 (6 bases). The length of the CDR3 is 14 residues. V was pared by 0 bases and J by 3 bases, with 10 bases between. Germline V gene lookup returns CDR1 SGHDT and CDR2 YYEEEE. CDR3: CASSLVGGIYEQYF. The DNA of the CDR3 is TGTGCCAGCAGCTTGGTCGGCGGGATCTACGAGCAGTACTTC.

In regard to this clone: This may be a read error, as it is one base from a much larger clone. The CDR3: CASSERDTGELFF. CDR3 in DNA: TGTGCCAGCAGTGAAAGGGACACCGGGGAGCTGTTTTTT. The chain uses TRBV6-1 and TRBJ2-2; D unresolved. Germline V gives CDR1 MNHNS, CDR2 SASEGT. Trimming stripped 2 bases from V and 3 bases from J, with 4 bases between. The CDR3 is made up of 13 amino acids.

This chain connects TRBV4-3 to TRBJ2-1; the D gene could be TRBD1 or TRBD2 (6 bases each). The V gene lost 4 bases and the J gene lost 5 bases, with 15 bases spanning the gap. CDR3 length: 15 amino acids. CDR1 is LGHNA and CDR2 is YSLEER in the germline V gene. The CDR3 spells CASSRRDTSNNEQFF. The CDR3 DNA is TGCGCCAGCAGCCGGAGGGACACTAGCAACAATGAGCAGTTCTTC.

The chain carries TRBV9 and TRBJ2-6; 9 bases fit TRBD1. Per germline, CDR1 SGDLS and CDR2 YYNGEE. CDR3 length: 18 residues. V was clipped by 3 bases and J by 1 base; unmatched bases: 8. The DNA of the CDR3 is TGTGCCAGCAGCGGTGGACAGGGGAGGTGGTCTGGGGCCAACGTCCTGACTTTC. Its translation: CASSGGQGRWSGANVLTF.

The V call is TRBV2, the J call TRBJ2-1, with D uncertain. V shed 4 bases and J shed 9 bases, with 13 bases lying between them. Looked up from germline, CDR1 is SNHLY and CDR2 is FYNNEI. The CDR3 is made up of 13 amino acids. The CDR3 DNA is TGTGCCAGCAGTGGACCCCCTAGGTTTGAGCAGTTCTTC. It translates to CASSGPPRFEQFF.

The chain carries TRBV4-2 and TRBJ1-4, with 12 positions matching TRBD1. The ends lost 1 base at V and 2 bases at J; junction bases unmatched: 5. Germline CDR1 is LGHNA and CDR2 is YNFKEQ. The CDR3 length is 18 residues. CDR3: CASSQAFGTGGTNEKLFF. In nucleotides, the CDR3 is TGTGCCAGCAGCCAAGCCTTCGGGACAGGGGGCACTAATGAAAAACTGTTTTTT.

CDR3 nucleotides: TGTGCCACCAGCGGTCCGGCTGCCTACAATGAGCAGTTCTTC. Its translation is CATSGPAAYNEQFF. The chain has TRBV15 and TRBJ2-1; D is unresolved. V lost 5 bases and J lost 2, with 10 bases in between. CDR1 and CDR2 (germline): LNHNV, YYDKDF (reference sequence). CDR3 length: 14 amino acids.

This sequence joins TRBV9 and TRBJ2-2; D gene unclear. The germline V gene has CDR1 SGDLS and CDR2 YYNGEE. The V end lost 0 bases, the J end lost 6 bases, and 6 bases lay between the germline ends. This CDR3 has 13 amino acids. The CDR3 coding sequence is TGTGCCAGCAGCGTAGTTTTTGCCGGGGAGCTGTTTTTT. Its translation is CASSVVFAGELFF. Based on the CDR3 plus reference TRBV9 and TRBJ2-2, the full variable domain is DSGVTQTPKHLITATGQRVTLRCSPRSGDLSVYWYQQSLDQGLQFLIQYYNGEERAKGNILERFSAQQFPDLHSELNLSSLELGDSALYFCASSVVFAGELFFGEGSRLTVL.

The DNA of the CDR3 is TGTGCCAGCAGCTTATCCCCCCCTTGGCGGGAGAAGTACAATGAGCAGTTCTTC. This encodes CASSLSPPWREKYNEQFF. The chain uses TRBV7-3 and TRBJ2-1; 7 nucleotides align to TRBD2. Germline V CDR1 and CDR2: SGHTA, FQGTGA. J gave up 4 bases and V 2 bases, and 14 bases lay outside the gene matches. The CDR3 runs to 18 residues.

The gene calls are TRBV11-2 and TRBJ2-7, with 15 nucleotides matching TRBD2. The V gene end was trimmed by 6 bases and the J gene end by 4 bases; junction bases not matched to a gene: 7. This CDR3 has 16 amino acids. CDR1 is SGHAT and CDR2 is FQNNGV in the germline V gene. CDR3: CASRWTSGRATYEQYF. The DNA for the CDR3 is TGTGCCAGCAGATGGACTAGCGGGAGGGCCACATACGAGCAGTACTTC.

The genes are TRBV7-8 and TRBJ1-5; maybe TRBD1 (6 bases). Per the germline V gene, CDR1 is SGHVS and CDR2 is FQNEAQ. V dropped 1 base and J dropped 9 bases, with 19 bases sitting between them. The CDR3 has 16 amino acids. The CDR3 loop is CASSLDVGGLRLPQHF. The CDR3 nucleotides read TGTGCCAGCAGCTTAGATGTAGGGGGACTCAGGTTGCCCCAGCATTTT.

This chain uses TRBV19 with TRBJ2-7, with 7 bases aligning to TRBD1. Germline CDR1 reads LNHDA; CDR2 reads SQIVND (reference sequence). Trimming removed 3 bases from V and 2 bases from J; junction bases left unmatched: 10. The CDR3 has 16 amino acids. CDR3 in amino acids: CASSIPDNRGPYEQYF. CDR3 coding DNA: TGTGCCAGTAGTATCCCGGACAACAGGGGTCCCTACGAGCAGTACTTC.

V gene TRBV6-1 combines with J gene TRBJ2-1; no clear D gene. Trimming pared 2 bases from V and 9 bases from J, leaving 8 bases between. CDR1 and CDR2 (germline): MNHNS, SASEGT. The CDR3 is made up of 12 amino acids. The chain's CDR3 is CASSELIGEQFF. The CDR3 DNA reads as TGTGCCAGCAGTGAATTGATTGGTGAGCAGTTCTTC.

The J gene is TRBJ1-4, the V gene TRBV27, with no clear D. The V end was cut by 7 bases, the J end by 1 base, with 7 bases between. CDR1 MNHEY and CDR2 SMNVEV come from the germline V gene (reference sequence). The CDR3 covers 13 residues. The CDR3 DNA sequence: TGTGCCAGCACTAAAGGAACTAATGAAAAACTGTTTTTT. As protein: CASTKGTNEKLFF.